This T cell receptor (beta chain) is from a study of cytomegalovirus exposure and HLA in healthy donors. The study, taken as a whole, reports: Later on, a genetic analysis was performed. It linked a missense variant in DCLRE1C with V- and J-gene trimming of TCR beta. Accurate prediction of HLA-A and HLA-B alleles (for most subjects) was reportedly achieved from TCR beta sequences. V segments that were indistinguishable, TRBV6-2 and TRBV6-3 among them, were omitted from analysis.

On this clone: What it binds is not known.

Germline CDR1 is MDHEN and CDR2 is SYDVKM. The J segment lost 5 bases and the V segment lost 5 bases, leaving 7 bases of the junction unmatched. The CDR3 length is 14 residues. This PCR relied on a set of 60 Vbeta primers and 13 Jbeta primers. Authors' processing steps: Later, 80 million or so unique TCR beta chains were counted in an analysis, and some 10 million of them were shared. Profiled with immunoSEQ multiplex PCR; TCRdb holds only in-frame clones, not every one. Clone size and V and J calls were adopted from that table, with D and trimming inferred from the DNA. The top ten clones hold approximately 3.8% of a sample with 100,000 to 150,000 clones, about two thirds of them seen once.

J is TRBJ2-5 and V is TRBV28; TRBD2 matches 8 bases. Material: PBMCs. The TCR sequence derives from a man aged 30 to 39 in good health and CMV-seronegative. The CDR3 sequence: CASSLTRGGETQYF. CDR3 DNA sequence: TGTGCCAGCAGTCTCACTCGGGGGGGGGAGACCCAGTACTTC.